This TCR beta chain appears in the sequencing data of a study of T cells in Graves' hyperthyroidism and ophthalmopathy. General study points: Before onset, ophthalmopathy was predicted by the model a median 6.5 months earlier. In simple terms, a model built on 13 V-J features told ophthalmopathy apart from stable hyperthyroidism.

Authors of the study amplified TCR beta CDR3 regions from RNA transcripts. HTBI primers drove first-round RT-PCR of the TCR CDR3. TCRdb independently ran MiXCR on the multiplex PCR reads; one entry per CDR3 protein. Of around 500,000 distinct CDR3 sequences in the sample, around an eighth were seen once. This CDR3 has 14 residues. Trimming took 4 bases from V and 4 from J, leaving 14 bases between them. CDR1 and CDR2 (germline): SGDLS, YYNGEE. This clonotype was seen at least ten times. Its antigen is not identified. Patients aged 18 to 65 with hyperthyroidism were newly diagnosed, with duration under 2 months. Exclusion of patients followed from uncontrolled infection, other autoimmune disease, pregnancy or lactation.

Material: blood. This clonotype was sampled from a woman aged 18-35 years with Graves' hyperthyroidism. The chain employs TRBV9 and TRBJ1-2; D may be TRBD1 (5 bases). The CDR3 DNA follows: TGTGCCAGCAGCTCAGACCGGGACCTCTATGGCTACACCTTC. This gives the protein CASSSDRDLYGYTF.